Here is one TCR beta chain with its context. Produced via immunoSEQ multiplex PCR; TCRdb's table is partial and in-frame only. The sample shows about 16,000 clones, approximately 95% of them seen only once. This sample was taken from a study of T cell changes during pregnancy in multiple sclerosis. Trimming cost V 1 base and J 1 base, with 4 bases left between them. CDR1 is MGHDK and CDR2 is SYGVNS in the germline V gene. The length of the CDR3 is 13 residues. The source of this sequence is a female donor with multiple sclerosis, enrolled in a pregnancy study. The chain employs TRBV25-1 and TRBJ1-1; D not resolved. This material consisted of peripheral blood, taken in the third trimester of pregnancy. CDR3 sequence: CASSEWQNTEAFF. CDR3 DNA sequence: TGTGCCAGCAGTGAATGGCAGAACACTGAAGCTTTCTTT.